A selection of T cell receptor beta chains follows, all from one sample in a study of cytomegalovirus exposure and HLA in healthy donors. Generated by immunoSEQ multiplex PCR, the TCRdb table keeps only in-frame clones and is missing some. Of about 82,000 clones listed, 85% to 95% were seen once; the top ten hold over 0.65%. Sequencing was performed on PBMCs. The receptors originated from a man younger than 35 in good health and CMV-seronegative. CDR3s include the opening cysteine and the closing phenylalanine or tryptophan. The order of the fields is J gene, D gene, V gene, clone size, CDR3 protein, CDR3 DNA. D genes are given only for firm matches. Clone size is shown for a subset of rows, as once, few, many or a class of expanded clone.

J gene: TRBJ2-7; D gene: TRBD1; V gene: TRBV2; clone size: NA; CDR3 protein: CASSPRGTGREQYF; CDR3 DNA: TGTGCCAGCAGTCCTAGAGGGACAGGTCGCGAGCAGTACTTC
J gene: TRBJ2-3; D gene: NA; V gene: TRBV19; clone size: NA; CDR3 protein: CASSISTLSTDTQYF; CDR3 DNA: TGTGCCAGTAGTATATCTACCCTCAGCACAGATACGCAGTATTTT
J gene: TRBJ1-2; D gene: TRBD1; V gene: TRBV11-2; clone size: NA; CDR3 protein: CASSLIAWDSSNYGYTF; CDR3 DNA: TGTGCCAGCAGCCTCATTGCTTGGGACAGCTCTAACTATGGCTACACCTTC
J gene: TRBJ1-2; D gene: NA; V gene: TRBV27; clone size: NA; CDR3 protein: CASSGGGRGYTF; CDR3 DNA: TGTGCCAGCAGTGGAGGAGGTCGTGGCTACACCTTC
J gene: TRBJ2-1; D gene: TRBD1; V gene: TRBV7-9; clone size: NA; CDR3 protein: CASSLLYRGDNEQFF; CDR3 DNA: TGTGCCAGCAGCTTGTTATACAGGGGGGACAATGAGCAGTTCTTC
J gene: TRBJ2-1; D gene: TRBD1; V gene: TRBV5-4; clone size: NA; CDR3 protein: CASSDRAPSSYNEQFF; CDR3 DNA: TGTGCCAGCAGCGACAGGGCCCCCAGCTCCTACAATGAGCAGTTCTTC
J gene: TRBJ1-4; D gene: TRBD1; V gene: TRBV7-9; clone size: NA; CDR3 protein: CASSPDRVDEKLFF; CDR3 DNA: TGTGCCAGCAGCCCTGACAGGGTCGATGAAAAACTGTTTTTT
J gene: TRBJ2-7; D gene: NA; V gene: TRBV5-1; clone size: NA; CDR3 protein: CASSTGSQDPSSYEQYF; CDR3 DNA: TGCGCCAGCAGCACGGGGTCCCAGGATCCCAGCTCCTACGAGCAGTACTTC
J gene: TRBJ2-5; D gene: TRBD2; V gene: TRBV28; clone size: NA; CDR3 protein: CASSFPRGLAGGWETQYF; CDR3 DNA: TGTGCCAGCAGTTTTCCCCGCGGACTAGCGGGAGGGTGGGAGACCCAGTACTTC
J gene: TRBJ1-3; D gene: NA; V gene: TRBV5-1; clone size: NA; CDR3 protein: CASSLQSGPSSGNTIYF; CDR3 DNA: TGCGCCAGCAGTCTCCAGTCAGGGCCTAGCTCTGGAAACACCATATATTTT
J gene: TRBJ2-7; D gene: NA; V gene: TRBV30; clone size: NA; CDR3 protein: CAWTPGHGYEQYF; CDR3 DNA: TGTGCCTGGACCCCGGGACACGGCTACGAGCAGTACTTC
J gene: TRBJ2-1; D gene: TRBD2; V gene: TRBV5-4; clone size: once; CDR3 protein: CASSRIAGGPNEQFF; CDR3 DNA: TGTGCCAGCAGTCGTATAGCGGGGGGGCCTAATGAGCAGTTCTTC
J gene: TRBJ1-2; D gene: NA; V gene: TRBV6-5; clone size: NA; CDR3 protein: CASTGGGRIYGYTF; CDR3 DNA: TGTGCCAGCACTGGCGGGGGCAGGATCTATGGCTACACCTTC
J gene: TRBJ2-1; D gene: TRBD2; V gene: TRBV13; clone size: NA; CDR3 protein: CASSELAGGPYYNEQFF; CDR3 DNA: TGTGCCAGCAGCGAACTAGCGGGAGGACCGTATTACAATGAGCAGTTCTTC
J gene: TRBJ2-3; D gene: NA; V gene: TRBV10-1; clone size: once; CDR3 protein: CASSERGSTDTQYF; CDR3 DNA: TGCGCCAGCAGTGAGCGGGGGAGCACAGATACGCAGTATTTT
J gene: TRBJ1-2; D gene: NA; V gene: TRBV9; clone size: NA; CDR3 protein: CASSKQGNYGYTF; CDR3 DNA: TGTGCCAGCAGCAAACAGGGTAACTATGGCTACACCTTC
J gene: TRBJ1-1; D gene: TRBD1; V gene: TRBV5-6; clone size: once; CDR3 protein: CASTSEVQGKTTEAFF; CDR3 DNA: TGTGCCAGCACCTCCGAGGTACAGGGGAAGACCACTGAAGCTTTCTTT
J gene: TRBJ1-5; D gene: TRBD1; V gene: TRBV6-1; clone size: NA; CDR3 protein: CASSDPGGSNQPQHF; CDR3 DNA: TGTGCCAGCAGTGATCCAGGGGGTAGCAATCAGCCCCAGCATTTT
J gene: TRBJ2-3; D gene: NA; V gene: TRBV10-3; clone size: NA; CDR3 protein: CAISESRTAQYF; CDR3 DNA: TGTGCCATCAGTGAGTCGCGGACAGCCCAGTATTTT
J gene: TRBJ1-1; D gene: TRBD1; V gene: TRBV18; clone size: NA; CDR3 protein: CASSPGQGATEAFF; CDR3 DNA: TGTGCCAGCTCACCGGGGCAGGGGGCCACTGAAGCTTTCTTT
J gene: TRBJ1-5; D gene: NA; V gene: TRBV30; clone size: NA; CDR3 protein: CAWRGGHNQPQHF; CDR3 DNA: TGTGCCTGGAGGGGCGGGCACAATCAGCCCCAGCATTTT
J gene: TRBJ1-2; D gene: NA; V gene: TRBV6-4; clone size: few; CDR3 protein: CASSASGGGSYGYTF; CDR3 DNA: TGTGCCAGCAGTGCCTCCGGCGGGGGAAGCTATGGCTACACCTTC
J gene: TRBJ2-5; D gene: TRBD2; V gene: TRBV28; clone size: once; CDR3 protein: CASTPQSGGETQYF; CDR3 DNA: TGTGCCAGCACCCCACAGTCGGGGGGGGAGACCCAGTACTTC
J gene: TRBJ1-1; D gene: NA; V gene: TRBV6-5; clone size: NA; CDR3 protein: CASSYSGGSLTEAFF; CDR3 DNA: TGTGCCAGCAGTTACTCGGGGGGTTCGCTCACTGAAGCTTTCTTT
J gene: TRBJ2-7; D gene: NA; V gene: TRBV6-5; clone size: NA; CDR3 protein: CASSYSSVPYEQYF; CDR3 DNA: TGTGCCAGCAGTTACTCCTCAGTACCCTACGAGCAGTACTTC